This passage covers 23 T cell receptor beta chains from one sample sequenced in a study of blood T cell repertoires in COVID-19. TCRdb's table, derived via immunoSEQ multiplex PCR, lists solely in-frame clones and lacks some. The data show about 250,000 clones, 88% seen once. Sequencing input: PBMCs or T cells enriched from blood (not recorded which). The receptors shown here come from a woman in her fifties or sixties who had recovered from COVID-19.

The V call is TRBV7-8, the J call TRBJ1-5, with D maybe TRBD1 (6 bases). CDR1 is SGHVS, CDR2 FQNEAQ, per germline. The CDR3 has 14 residues. V dropped 2 bases and J dropped 5 bases, with 10 bases sitting between them. The CDR3 nucleotides read TGTGCCAGCAGCTTACTACAGGGTTATCAGCCCCAGCATTTT. This encodes CASSLLQGYQPQHF.

The chain uses TRBV4-1 and TRBJ2-4; TRBD2 aligns across 14 bases. The CDR3 has 18 amino acids. In germline, CDR1 is MGHRA, CDR2 YSYEKL. Germline trimming cut 4 bases from V and 3 bases from J; bases unmatched to any gene: 8. Here the CDR3 DNA reads TGCGCCAGCAGCCCGGGACTAGCGGGAGATTTGGTCAAAAACATTCAGTACTTC. Translated, it gives CASSPGLAGDLVKNIQYF.

This clone came up once. The CDR3: CASSSGQSSYEQYF. DNA of the CDR3: TGTGCCAGCAGCTCGGGTCAAAGCTCCTACGAGCAGTACTTC. The chain couples TRBV7-9 to TRBJ2-7; the D is unclear. This CDR3 has 14 amino acids. The V gene lost 4 bases and the J gene lost 0 bases, with 10 bases spanning the gap. Germline CDR1 is SEHNR and CDR2 is FQNEAQ (reference sequence).

This clone showed up just a few times. This CDR3 reads CASSEGSGRNEQFF. The DNA of the CDR3 is TGCGCCAGCAGTGAAGGTAGCGGGAGAAATGAGCAGTTCTTC. The rearrangement links TRBV10-1 to TRBJ2-1, with 9 bases lining up with TRBD2. V trimming: 3 bases; J trimming: 7 bases; junction bases outside the gene matches: 4. This CDR3 is 14 amino acids long. CDR1 is WNHNN, CDR2 SYGVQD, per germline (reference sequence).

The J gene is TRBJ2-1, the V gene TRBV9; D might be TRBD1 (6 bases). V was shortened by 1 base and J by 2 bases, with 10 bases between the two germline ends. Germline CDR1 and CDR2: SGDLS and YYNGEE. This CDR3 comprises 15 residues. The CDR3 DNA sequence: TGTGCCAGCAGCGTATCAGGGGAGACCTACAATGAGCAGTTCTTC. It is translated as CASSVSGETYNEQFF.

V and J are TRBV7-3 and TRBJ2-7; possibly TRBD1 for D (6 bases). Germline CDR1 and CDR2: SGHTA and FQGTGA. V lost 0 bases and J lost 3, with 6 bases in between. CDR3 length: 13 amino acids. This CDR3 reads CASSLTQGYEQYF. CDR3 DNA sequence: TGTGCCAGCAGCTTAACACAGGGCTACGAGCAGTACTTC.

V usage is TRBV7-2 and J usage is TRBJ1-2, with D tentatively TRBD1 (5 bases). Trimming stripped 4 bases from V and 5 bases from J, with 14 bases between. Germline assignment: CDR1 SGHTA and CDR2 FQGNSA. The CDR3 has 14 amino acids. CDR3 nucleotide sequence: TGTGCCAGCAGCTCGGACACCGCCCTATATGGCTACACCTTC. Translating gives CASSSDTALYGYTF.

The chain couples TRBV4-2 to TRBJ2-5, with 10 bases matching TRBD2. Germline V gene data show CDR1 as LGHNA and CDR2 as YNFKEQ. CDR3 length: 15 residues. Germline trimming cut 2 bases from V and 3 bases from J; bases unmatched to any gene: 3. The CDR3: CASSQTGTSEETQYF. CDR3 nucleotides: TGTGCCAGCAGCCAAACGGGGACTAGCGAAGAGACCCAGTACTTC.

This clone was found a few times. This rearrangement joins TRBV28 to TRBJ2-6, with 8 positions matching TRBD1. J lost 0 bases, V lost 3 bases, and 10 bases had no gene match. The CDR3 totals 19 residues. Looked up from germline, CDR1 is MDHEN and CDR2 is SYDVKM. The CDR3 reads CASSFSGGTGVSGANVLTF. The CDR3 region has the DNA TGTGCCAGCAGTTTTAGTGGCGGGACAGGAGTCTCTGGGGCCAACGTCCTGACTTTC.

The chain combines TRBV3-1 (or the pseudogene TRBV3-2) with TRBJ2-3; 10 nucleotides line up with TRBD2. The germline gives CDR1 LGHDT, CDR2 YNNKEL (reference sequence). V shed 4 bases, J shed 0 bases, and the junction held 4 bases outside the gene matches. The CDR3 is 16 residues long. The CDR3 is CASSPSSGRSTDTQYF. CDR3 in DNA: TGTGCCAGCAGCCCCTCTAGCGGGAGAAGCACAGATACGCAGTATTTT.

The J gene is TRBJ2-4, the V gene TRBV19, with TRBD2 matching over 12 bases. Germline CDR1 LNHDA, CDR2 SQIVND (reference sequence). With 6 bases clipped from V and 8 bases from J, the junction kept 5 bases outside the gene matches. CDR3 length: 14 amino acids. CDR3 region: CASRSTSGSYIQYF. The CDR3 DNA reads as TGTGCCAGTAGATCGACTAGCGGGAGTTACATTCAGTACTTC.

This chain joins TRBV28 and TRBJ1-1; possibly TRBD1 for D (5 bases). The CDR3 totals 14 residues. Trimming removed 3 bases from V and 5 bases from J, with 13 bases in between. Per germline, CDR1 MDHEN and CDR2 SYDVKM. In DNA form, the CDR3 reads TGTGCCAGCAGTTTTGTAAAGGGGAGGACTGAAGCTTTCTTT. Protein sequence: CASSFVKGRTEAFF.

The gene calls are TRBV12-3 or TRBV12-4 and TRBJ2-7; D unclear. The CDR3 loop spans 12 amino acids. V was shortened by 3 bases and J by 4 bases, with 7 bases between the two germline ends. The CDR3 loop reads CASSLYQYEQYF. CDR3 nucleotides: TGTGCCAGCAGTTTGTACCAGTACGAGCAGTACTTC.

V gene TRBV28 combines with J gene TRBJ1-2; 8 nucleotides match TRBD1. CDR3 length: 15 residues. The germline CDR1 and CDR2 sequences are MDHEN and SYDVKM. Trimming took 6 bases from V and 3 from J; bases not matched to a gene: 9. CDR3 in DNA: TGTGCCAGCAGGCCCGACAGGGGTGTGTACTATGGCTACACCTTC. Its protein is CASRPDRGVYYGYTF.

The count of this clone is one. The chain carries TRBV4-3 and TRBJ2-1, with TRBD2 matching over 8 bases. Losses at the gene ends were 0 bases for V and 7 bases for J; bases not matched to a gene: 14. Germline V lookup: CDR1 LGHNA, CDR2 YSLEER. This CDR3 comprises 18 residues. This CDR3 is CASSQEVGAGGIPNEQFF. CDR3 in DNA: TGCGCCAGCAGCCAAGAAGTCGGGGCGGGAGGCATCCCAAATGAGCAGTTCTTC.

The rearrangement links TRBV6-1 to TRBJ2-1, with 8 nucleotides matching TRBD2. The germline V gene encodes CDR1 MNHNS and CDR2 SASEGT. After removal of 3 bases from V and 0 bases from J, the junction contained 7 bases not matched to a gene. The CDR3 covers 17 residues. The CDR3 is CASSDPAGVSSYNEQFF. The DNA of the CDR3 is TGTGCCAGCAGTGATCCAGCGGGGGTAAGCTCCTACAATGAGCAGTTCTTC.

The chain combines TRBV5-4 with TRBJ1-2; TRBD1 matches at 7 bases. V shed 1 base and J 5 bases; nucleotides not matched to a gene: 5. CDR3 length: 14 amino acids. Germline lookup yields CDR1 SGHNT and CDR2 YYREEE (reference sequence). CDR3 nucleotide sequence: TGTGCCAGCAGCTTGAGACAGGGTTGGTATGGCTACACCTTC. Amino acids: CASSLRQGWYGYTF.

The V and J genes are TRBV28 and TRBJ1-2, with D possibly matching TRBD1 (5 bases). The V gene lost 6 bases and the J gene lost 4 bases, with 18 bases spanning the gap. Germline V gives CDR1 MDHEN, CDR2 SYDVKM. There are 15 residues in the CDR3. The DNA for the CDR3 is TGTGCCAGCAGGATTACAGGAACCGACGTCTATGGCTACACCTTC. Translating gives CASRITGTDVYGYTF.

This chain joins TRBV28 and TRBJ2-2; tentative D call: TRBD1 (6 bases). The CDR3 is made up of 14 amino acids. CDR1 and CDR2 from the germline V gene are MDHEN and SYDVKM. The V end lost 7 bases, the J end lost 1 base, and 10 bases lay between the germline ends. The CDR3 spells CASNTGWNTGELFF. The CDR3 DNA follows: TGTGCCAGCAACACAGGGTGGAACACCGGGGAGCTGTTTTTT.

J is TRBJ2-1 and V is TRBV9; 7 bases are shared with TRBD1. The V and J ends lost 4 bases and 6 bases, in that order; junction bases with no gene match: 7. From germline, CDR1 is SGDLS and CDR2 YYNGEE. This CDR3 contains 14 residues. The CDR3 region has the DNA TGTGCCAGCAGCTTTACCGGGACAGCCAATGAGCAGTTCTTC. Its protein product is CASSFTGTANEQFF.

V gene TRBV10-1 combines with J gene TRBJ1-2; perhaps TRBD1 as D (5 bases). V was clipped by 6 bases and J by 4 bases, with 21 bases between them. CDR1 and CDR2 (germline): WNHNN, SYGVQD (reference sequence). This CDR3 has 16 amino acids. The CDR3 DNA reads as TGCGCCAGCAGGAATTTAGACAGAAAAAGACGCTATGGCTACACCTTC. It specifies CASRNLDRKRRYGYTF.

The rearrangement links TRBV5-1 to TRBJ2-6, with 7 nucleotides matching TRBD1. CDR1 and CDR2 (germline): SGHRS, YFSETQ. The CDR3 sequence is 15 residues long. The J segment lost 4 bases and the V segment lost 4 bases, leaving 5 bases of the junction unmatched. The CDR3 loop is CASSTGVRGANVLTF. The CDR3 DNA reads TGCGCCAGCAGCACAGGGGTAAGGGGGGCCAACGTCCTGACTTTC.

This chain connects TRBV5-6 to TRBJ2-7; TRBD1 matches 10 bases. The CDR3 sequence is 14 residues long. Looked up from germline, CDR1 is SGHDT and CDR2 is YYEEEE. The V and J ends lost 4 bases and 9 bases, in that order; junction bases with no gene match: 10. The CDR3 is CASSPRDRGFVQYF. In nucleotides, the CDR3 is TGTGCCAGCAGCCCCCGGGACAGGGGTTTTGTGCAGTACTTC.